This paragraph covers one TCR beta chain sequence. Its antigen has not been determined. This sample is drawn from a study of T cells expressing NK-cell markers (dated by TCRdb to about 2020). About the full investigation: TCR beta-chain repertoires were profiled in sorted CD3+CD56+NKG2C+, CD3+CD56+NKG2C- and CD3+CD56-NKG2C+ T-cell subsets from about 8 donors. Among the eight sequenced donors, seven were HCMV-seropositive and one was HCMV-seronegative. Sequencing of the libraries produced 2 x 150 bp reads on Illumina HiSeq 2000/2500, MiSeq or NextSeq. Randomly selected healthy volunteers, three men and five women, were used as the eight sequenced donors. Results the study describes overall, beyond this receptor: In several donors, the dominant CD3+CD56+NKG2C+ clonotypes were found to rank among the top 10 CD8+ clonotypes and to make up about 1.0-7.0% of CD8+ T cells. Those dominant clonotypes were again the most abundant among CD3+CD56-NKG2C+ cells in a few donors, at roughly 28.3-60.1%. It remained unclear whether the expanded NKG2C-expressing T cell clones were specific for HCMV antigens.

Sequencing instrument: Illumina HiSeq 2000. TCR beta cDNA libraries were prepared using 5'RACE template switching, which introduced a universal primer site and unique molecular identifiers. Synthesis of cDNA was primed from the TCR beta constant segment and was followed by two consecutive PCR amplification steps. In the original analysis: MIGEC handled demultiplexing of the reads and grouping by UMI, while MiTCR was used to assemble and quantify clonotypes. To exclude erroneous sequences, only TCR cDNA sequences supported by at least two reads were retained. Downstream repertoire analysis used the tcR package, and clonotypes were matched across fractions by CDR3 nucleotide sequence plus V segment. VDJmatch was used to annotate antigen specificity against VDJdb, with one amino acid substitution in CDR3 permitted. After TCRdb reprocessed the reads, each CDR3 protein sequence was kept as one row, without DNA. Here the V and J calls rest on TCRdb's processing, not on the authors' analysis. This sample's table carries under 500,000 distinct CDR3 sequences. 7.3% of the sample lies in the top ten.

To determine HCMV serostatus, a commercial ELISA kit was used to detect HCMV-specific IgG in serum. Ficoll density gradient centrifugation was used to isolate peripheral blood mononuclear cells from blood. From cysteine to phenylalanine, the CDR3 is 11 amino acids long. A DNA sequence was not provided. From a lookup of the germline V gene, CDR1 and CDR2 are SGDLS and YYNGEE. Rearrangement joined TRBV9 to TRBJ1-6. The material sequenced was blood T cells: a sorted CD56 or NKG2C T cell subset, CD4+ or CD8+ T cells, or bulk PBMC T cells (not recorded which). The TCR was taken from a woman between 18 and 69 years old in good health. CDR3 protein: CASSHPNSLHF.